Listed below are T cell receptor beta chains from one sample, sequenced in a study of blood T cell repertoires in COVID-19. This table comes from immunoSEQ multiplex PCR, and its TCRdb copy is limited to in-frame clones, with some not included. The sample comprises over 350,000 clones, approximately 90% of which are singletons, and 1.2% rests with the top ten. The sequencing input was PBMCs or T cells enriched from blood (not recorded which). Receptor source: a woman between 18 and 30 years old who had recovered from COVID-19. Both conserved end residues are part of each CDR3. The order of the fields is clone size, D gene, V gene, J gene, CDR3 DNA, CDR3 protein. A D gene is named only where the DNA matches it firmly. The size entry is marked missing in some rows and otherwise reads once, few, many or a size class.

-	TRBD1	TRBV6-1	TRBJ1-3	TGTGCCAGCAGAGAAGTGGGCCAGGGGGTTTTTGGAAACACCATATATTTT	CASREVGQGVFGNTIYF
-	TRBD1	TRBV9	TRBJ1-2	TGTGCCAGCTCCGGACAGGGACTTACTATTAAAGGCTCTAACTATGGCTACACCTTC	CASSGQGLTIKGSNYGYTF
few	TRBD2	TRBV4-1	TRBJ2-1	TGCGCCAGCAGCCAAGATGAACTAGCGGGGGGCCTCTCCTACAATGAGCAGTTCTTC	CASSQDELAGGLSYNEQFF
-	-	TRBV11-2	TRBJ1-2	TGTGCCAGCAGCTCCGGGGACTTTATGGGGACTTACTATGGCTACACCTTC	CASSSGDFMGTYYGYTF
-	-	TRBV7-9	TRBJ1-6	TGTGCCAGCAGCCCCGGGACAAGTGGTTCACCCCTCCACTTT	CASSPGTSGSPLHF
few	-	TRBV6-5	TRBJ1-3	TGTGCCGGCAGGACAGCAGCCTCTGGAAACACCATATATTTT	CAGRTAASGNTIYF
-	TRBD1	TRBV6-1	TRBJ1-1	TGTGCCAGCAGCGAAGACAGGGAGATGAACACTGAAGCTTTCTTT	CASSEDREMNTEAFF
-	TRBD1	TRBV7-6	TRBJ2-3	TGTGCCAGCAGCGGACAGGGGATTAGGGGCACAGATACGCAGTATTTT	CASSGQGIRGTDTQYF
-	TRBD1	TRBV4-1	TRBJ1-1	TGCGCCAGCAGCCAAACAGGGGGCAGGAACACTGAAGCTTTCTTT	CASSQTGGRNTEAFF
-	-	TRBV19	TRBJ2-5	TGTGCCAGTAGTAGAGGTGGGAAGGGGGAGACCCAGTACTTC	CASSRGGKGETQYF
-	-	TRBV4-1	TRBJ1-3	TGCGCCAGCAGCCAAGTGTTCCCAGGCGGAAACACCATATATTTT	CASSQVFPGGNTIYF
once	-	TRBV4-1	TRBJ2-7	TGCGCCAGCATGGGCCCCAGGCCGCCCTACGAGCAGTACTTC	CASMGPRPPYEQYF
-	-	TRBV15	TRBJ2-7	TGTGCCACCAGCTCAACCCGCGGGGCGACCTACGAGCAGTACTTC	CATSSTRGATYEQYF
-	TRBD2	TRBV28	TRBJ2-1	TGTGCCAGCAGTTTCAGGGGACTAGCGGGAAGCTCCTACAATGAGCAGTTCTTC	CASSFRGLAGSSYNEQFF
few	-	TRBV6-5	TRBJ1-1	TGTGCCAGCAGTTCCACCACACCGCGGGACACTGAAGCTTTCTTT	CASSSTTPRDTEAFF
-	-	TRBV6-4	TRBJ1-1	TGTGCCAGCAGTCTTACAGGGTTAAACACTGAAGCTTTCTTT	CASSLTGLNTEAFF
-	-	TRBV30	TRBJ1-4	TGTGCCTGGAGTTACGGTCAATCAACTAATGAAAAACTGTTTTTT	CAWSYGQSTNEKLFF
-	TRBD1	TRBV4-1	TRBJ1-3	TGCGCCAGCAGCCAATCGACAGGGGAAATTGGAAACACCATATATTTT	CASSQSTGEIGNTIYF
once	TRBD1	TRBV9	TRBJ1-1	TGTGCCAGCAGCGTAGATCCAGGGGGGAACACTGAAGCTTTCTTT	CASSVDPGGNTEAFF
-	-	TRBV2	TRBJ1-2	TGTGCCAGCAGTGAACGGGGGGTCCCTAGCTATGGCTACACCTTC	CASSERGVPSYGYTF
-	-	TRBV3-1/TRBV3-2	TRBJ1-3	TGTGCCAGCAGCCAAGCCGTCAGGGGAAACACCATATATTTT	CASSQAVRGNTIYF
-	TRBD2	TRBV27	TRBJ2-5	TGTGCCAGCAGTTTATCGGGAACCGGGACTAGCATAGGCGAGACCCAGTACTTC	CASSLSGTGTSIGETQYF
-	-	TRBV9	TRBJ2-7	TGTGCCAGCAGCGTAGCGGATAGCGGAGTATACGAGCAGTACTTC	CASSVADSGVYEQYF
-	-	TRBV4-1	TRBJ2-7	TGCGCCAGCAGCCAAGACCAAACAGGGTCGGGCGAGCAGTACTTC	CASSQDQTGSGEQYF
-	-	TRBV18	TRBJ1-1	TGTGCCAGCTCACCCGGATTCGGGGGATTTAGGAACACTGAAGCTTTCTTT	CASSPGFGGFRNTEAFF
-	-	TRBV9	TRBJ1-4	TGTGCCAGCAGCGTAGAAGGGGGATCTAATGAAAAACTGTTTTTT	CASSVEGGSNEKLFF
-	TRBD2	TRBV27	TRBJ2-1	TGTGCCAGCAGTTTCTCAGCGGGGGGGCAGCGGAGTGAGCAGTTCTTC	CASSFSAGGQRSEQFF
-	-	TRBV30	TRBJ2-3	TGTGCCTGGAGTCTACGGGACAATCGTAGGTATTTT	CAWSLRDNRRYF
-	TRBD2	TRBV7-9	TRBJ2-3	TGTGCCAGCAGCCCCCACAGGGCGGGGGGCCATAGCACAGATACGCAGTATTTT	CASSPHRAGGHSTDTQYF
-	TRBD1	TRBV2	TRBJ1-2	TGTGCCAGCAGTGGAGGACAGGGCCACTTCTATGGCTACACCTTC	CASSGGQGHFYGYTF
-	TRBD2	TRBV9	TRBJ2-3	TGTGCCAGCAGCGTTAGCGGGGTCACAGATACGCAGTATTTT	CASSVSGVTDTQYF
-	TRBD1	TRBV4-1	TRBJ1-5	TGCGCCAGCAGCCATCTGGGACAGGGGAACAATCAGCCCCAGCATTTT	CASSHLGQGNNQPQHF
once	TRBD1	TRBV10-2	TRBJ1-5	TGCGCCAGCAGTGAGTCTGACAGGGCGTCCAGTCAGCCCCAGCATTTT	CASSESDRASSQPQHF
-	-	TRBV7-9	TRBJ2-1	TGTGCCAGCAGCTCGATACTAGGAAGCTCCTACAATGAGCAGTTCTTC	CASSSILGSSYNEQFF
-	-	TRBV5-4	TRBJ2-7	TGTGCCAGCAGCTCGGGACTGGAATACGAGCAGTACTTC	CASSSGLEYEQYF
-	TRBD1	TRBV5-1	TRBJ1-2	TGCGCCAGCAGCTTGGACAGGGGACCTAACTATGGCTACACCTTC	CASSLDRGPNYGYTF
-	-	TRBV15	TRBJ1-4	TGTGCCACCAGAGCCAGACAGAGAACTAATGAAAAACTGTTTTTT	CATRARQRTNEKLFF
-	TRBD2	TRBV3-1/TRBV3-2	TRBJ2-5	TGTGCCAGCAGCCAAGCTAGCGGGGGCAAGGAGACCCAGTACTTC	CASSQASGGKETQYF
-	-	TRBV2	TRBJ1-2	TGTGCCAGCAGTGAGACAGGCTATGGCTACACCTTC	CASSETGYGYTF
-	-	TRBV24-1	TRBJ2-5	TGTGCCACCAGTGCCGAGGGACAAACCCAGTACTTC	CATSAEGQTQYF
-	TRBD2	TRBV24-1	TRBJ2-7	TGTGCCACCAGTGATTGGGGGGGGTACGAGCAGTACTTC	CATSDWGGYEQYF
-	-	TRBV28	TRBJ1-2	TGTGCCAGCAGGGCGGGGACGGCCTATGGCTACACCTTC	CASRAGTAYGYTF
-	-	TRBV9	TRBJ1-6	TGTGCCAGCAGCCAGGGACTAACGAATTCACCCCTCCACTTT	CASSQGLTNSPLHF
-	-	TRBV27	TRBJ2-7	TGTGCCAGCAGTTTACAAGGGGTAGCACCCTACGAGCAGTACTTC	CASSLQGVAPYEQYF
few	TRBD1	TRBV4-1	TRBJ2-7	TGCGCCAGCAGCCACATGACAGGGGGTGAGCAGTACTTC	CASSHMTGGEQYF
-	-	TRBV18	TRBJ1-3	TGTGCCAGCTCAATCGGGGAGGGGCCATCTGGAAACACCATATATTTT	CASSIGEGPSGNTIYF
-	-	TRBV29-1	TRBJ1-1	TGCAGCGTGCGGGACGGGAACACTGAAGCTTTCTTT	CSVRDGNTEAFF
-	-	TRBV15	TRBJ2-3	TGTGCCACCAGCCAGGGGGGACTCCAGGCAGATACGCAGTATTTT	CATSQGGLQADTQYF
-	-	TRBV30	TRBJ1-1	TGTGCCTGGAGTAGAACAGGGCTTCGCGAAGCTTTCTTT	CAWSRTGLREAFF
-	-	TRBV7-2	TRBJ1-2	TGTGCCAGCAGCCCTTATGCCCCTTCGGGCTATGGCTACACCTTC	CASSPYAPSGYGYTF
-	-	TRBV3-1/TRBV3-2	TRBJ1-1	TGTGCCAGCAGCCTAAATCCTAACACTGAAGCTTTCTTT	CASSLNPNTEAFF
-	TRBD2	TRBV5-1	TRBJ2-5	TGCGCCAGCAGCCCTACCTTACTACTAGCGGGGGGTAAAGAGACCCAGTACTTC	CASSPTLLLAGGKETQYF
-	TRBD2	TRBV5-4	TRBJ2-5	TGTGCCAGCAGCTTGTATAGCGGGATCAAAGAGACCCAGTACTTC	CASSLYSGIKETQYF
once	TRBD2	TRBV29-1	TRBJ2-2	TGCAGCGTTGGGACTAGCGGAGACACCGGGGAGCTGTTTTTT	CSVGTSGDTGELFF
once	-	TRBV19	TRBJ1-2	TGTGCCAGTAATCCTCAGGGGTATGGAGGCTACACCTTC	CASNPQGYGGYTF